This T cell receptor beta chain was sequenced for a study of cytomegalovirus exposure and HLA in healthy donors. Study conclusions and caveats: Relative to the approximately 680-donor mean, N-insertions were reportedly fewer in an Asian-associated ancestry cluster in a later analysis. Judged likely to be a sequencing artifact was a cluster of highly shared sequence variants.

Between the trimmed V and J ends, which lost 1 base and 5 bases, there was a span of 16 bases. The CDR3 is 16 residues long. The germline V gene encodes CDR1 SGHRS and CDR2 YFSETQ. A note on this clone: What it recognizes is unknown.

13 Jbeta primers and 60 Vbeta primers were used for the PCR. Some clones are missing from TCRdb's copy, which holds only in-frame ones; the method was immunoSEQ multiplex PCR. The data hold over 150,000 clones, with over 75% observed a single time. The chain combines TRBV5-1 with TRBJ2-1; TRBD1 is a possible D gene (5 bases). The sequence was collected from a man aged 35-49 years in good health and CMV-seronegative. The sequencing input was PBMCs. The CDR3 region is CASSLRPAGQDNEQFF. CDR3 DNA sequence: TGCGCCAGCAGCTTGCGTCCGGCAGGGCAGGACAATGAGCAGTTCTTC.